This note documents a single T cell receptor (beta chain) sequence. Its antigen remains undetermined. The record has no base qualities; no much larger clone is one base away. What this sample's time point label stands for: roughly 26 weeks on oral tofacitinib. The treatment or condition label, as the study defines it: oral pan-JAK inhibitor, 5-10 mg twice daily. Lesional scalp punch biopsies and peripheral blood were collected from alopecia areata patients. PBMCs were isolated by density centrifugation and stained for CD3, CD4 and CD8, and CD4+ and CD8+ T cells were sorted on a FACSAria. According to the germline V gene, CDR1 reads SGHTA and CDR2 reads FQGNSA. The junction carries 8 bases between V and J, which are trimmed by 5 bases and 9 bases respectively. The CDR3 contains 11 residues, cysteine and phenylalanine counted. Only the CDR3 DNA stays, 33 bases, in frame from base 1. The record originates from a study of CD8+ T cells in alopecia areata (dated by TCRdb to the late 2010s). Study-wide context: Treated patients were enrolled in an open-label pilot trial of oral tofacitinib at 5 to 10 mg twice daily for moderate-to-severe alopecia areata. Human TCRbeta sequencing covered scalp tissue and sorted CD4+ and CD8+ peripheral blood T cells from patchy and totalis/universalis alopecia areata patients and healthy controls. For the treated patients, the SALT score, which quantifies what percentage of scalp surface area is affected, served as the measure of disease severity. To study T cell clonal expansion in alopecia areata, the researchers applied high-throughput TCRbeta sequencing to both the C3H/HeJ mouse model and human patients. Scalp clonality was compared across normal scalp (n=4), patchy alopecia areata scalp (n=8), and alopecia totalis/universalis scalp (n=8). RNA was extracted with the PAXgene miRNA kit for fixed scalp, the miRNeasy kit for PBMCs, and the RNeasy kit for mouse skin. TCRbeta CDR3 regions were amplified by immunoSEQ multiplex PCR using 35 Vbeta forward and 13 Jbeta reverse primers. Tofacitinib was administered for 6 to 18 months, and 6 months of follow-up off drug were then conducted to assess delayed response and recurrence. Patients on tofacitinib were biopsied at baseline and after 4 and 24 weeks of treatment, and several of the patients also had a later scalp biopsy.

The method behind the library was the immunoSEQ multiplex PCR assay. To provide template for TCR sequencing, every sample had RNA extracted and reverse transcribed into cDNA. SuperScript III was used for first-strand cDNA synthesis, primed with a 2:1 mix of oligo-dT and random hexamers. A synthetic immune receptor repertoire was used to gauge amplification bias, and whatever bias remained was removed computationally. The original pipeline was this. Raw reads were preprocessed to remove errors, and CDR3 was defined by IMGT conventions from the conserved cysteine to phenylalanine. Clonality was computed as 1 minus the Shannon entropy, with the entropy normalized by log2 of the number of productive unique TCRs. Scalp TCRbeta sequences were cross-referenced with sorted blood CD4 and CD8 repertoires so that the CD4 or CD8 identity of scalp clones could be inferred. In TCRdb, the immuneACCESS table is reduced to in-frame sequences with V and J assigned. These tables do not hold every clone; where another copy was compared, an unresolved V gene accounts for under half, and the others remain unexplained. Clone size and the V and J calls come from that table; the DNA yielded D and trimming. The sample table lists around 270,000 clones, roughly 50% of them with a count of one. More than 1.5% of the sample rests with the top ten.

General conclusions and limits of the study: Unlike mouse skin, which is dominated by gammadelta T cells, normal human skin has resident alphabeta T cells that are also sequenced, and this complicates analysis of the scalp TCR repertoire. During tofacitinib treatment, many expanded lesional clones stuck around in both scalp and blood, and this persistence may partly explain why relapse happens after treatment is stopped. The treated cohort was small, with a single nonresponder, so links between baseline CD8+ expansion and response need larger studies. Tofacitinib significantly decreased scalp clonality and the number of expanded CD8+ clones among the top 100 scalp clones. TCR sequences shared between patients were less clear than in mice, possibly partly because of HLA diversity in the patient population. Compared with normal scalp, lesional scalp, particularly in alopecia totalis/universalis, had higher clonality and more expanded CD8+ clones, which suggests antigenic drive.

The material sequenced was CD4+ T cells sorted from blood, taken at week 24, from a patient treated with tofacitinib. The TCR comes from a human donor with alopecia areata. The rearrangement joined TRBV7-2 to TRBJ2-1, with no D gene named confidently. The nucleotide sequence reads as follows: TGTGCCAGCAGCCAAGTGGTTGAGCAGTTCTTC. Translation gives CASSQVVEQFF.